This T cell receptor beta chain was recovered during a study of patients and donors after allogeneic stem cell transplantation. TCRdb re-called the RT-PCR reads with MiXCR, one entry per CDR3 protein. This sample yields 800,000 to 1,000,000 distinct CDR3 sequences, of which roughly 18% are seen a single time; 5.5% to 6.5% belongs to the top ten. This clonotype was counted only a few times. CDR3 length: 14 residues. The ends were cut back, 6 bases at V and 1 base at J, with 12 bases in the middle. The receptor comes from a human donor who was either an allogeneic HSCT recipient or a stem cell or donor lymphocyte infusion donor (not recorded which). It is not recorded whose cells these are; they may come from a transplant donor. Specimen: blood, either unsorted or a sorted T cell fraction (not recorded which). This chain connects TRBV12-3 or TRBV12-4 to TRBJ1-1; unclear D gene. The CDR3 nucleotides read TGTGCCAGCAGCCCGGGAGTCCCGAACACTGAAGCTTTCTTT. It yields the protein CASSPGVPNTEAFF.